This T cell receptor (beta chain) stems from a study of blood T cell repertoires in COVID-19. TCRdb keeps only in-frame clones here, not all; method: immunoSEQ multiplex PCR. Of 150,000 or so clones in the sample, 80% to 85% are singletons; the top ten hold about an eighth. The ends lost 3 bases at V and 4 bases at J; junction bases unmatched: 6. The CDR3 length is 15 residues. CDR1 SGHRS and CDR2 YFSETQ come from the germline V gene. The V gene is TRBV5-1, the J gene TRBJ1-5, with 8 bases identical to TRBD1. Sequenced material: PBMCs or T cells enriched from blood (not recorded which). The receptor's source is a woman aged 55-70 years who had recovered from COVID-19. The CDR3 nucleotides are TGCGCCAGCAGCTCGACAGGGGCCGAGAATCAGCCCCAGCATTTT. Translation gives CASSSTGAENQPQHF. The full variable domain, in which reference TRBV5-1 and TRBJ1-5 provide the parts outside the CDR3, is KAGVTQTPRYLIKTRGQQVTLSCSPISGHRSVSWYQQTPGQGLQFLFEYFSETQRNKGNFPGRFSGRQFSNSRSEMNVSTLELGDSALYLCASSSTGAENQPQHFGDGTRLSIL.